Listed here are 29 T cell receptor beta chains from one sample, sequenced in a study of PD-1 blockade in classical Hodgkin lymphoma. Profiled with immunoSEQ multiplex PCR; TCRdb holds only in-frame clones, not every one. The profile shows approximately 12,000 clones, about 80% of them singletons. In every patient, relapse followed autologous stem cell transplantation, while exposure to brentuximab vedotin differed. The sample here was peripheral blood mononuclear cells (PBMCs), taken before the second cycle of nivolumab. The receptors here all came from a human donor with classical Hodgkin lymphoma.

The chain couples TRBV18 to TRBJ2-2; tentative D call: TRBD2 (6 bases). In germline, CDR1 is KGHSH, CDR2 LQKENI. The CDR3 is made up of 21 amino acids. V was shortened by 6 bases and J by 2 bases, with 31 bases between the two germline ends. The CDR3 nucleotides are TGTGCCAGCTCGCTCTTCGCACCGGGACTCCCCGAGGGGCCTAACACCGGGGAGCTGTTTTTT. The encoded protein is CASSLFAPGLPEGPNTGELFF.

This clone was detected only once. The V gene is TRBV5-1, the J gene TRBJ2-2, with 7 bases that match TRBD1. V lost 1 base, J lost 3 bases, and 3 bases stayed unmatched. The germline V gene has CDR1 SGHRS and CDR2 YFSETQ. This CDR3 is 15 amino acids long. The CDR3 is CASSLFGQDTGELFF. CDR3 bases: TGCGCCAGCAGCTTGTTCGGACAGGACACCGGGGAGCTGTTTTTT.

This chain joins TRBV4-1 and TRBJ1-6; a possible D gene is TRBD1 (5 bases). The V gene lost 0 bases and the J gene lost 4 bases, with 10 bases spanning the gap. Germline CDR1 is MGHRA and CDR2 is YSYEKL. The CDR3 loop spans 16 amino acids. The CDR3 DNA is TGCGCCAGCAGCCAAGATTTACAGGTTTATAATTCACCCCTCCACTTT. It specifies CASSQDLQVYNSPLHF.

This chain uses TRBV28 with TRBJ2-5; 8 bases line up with TRBD2. The CDR3 extends over 18 amino acids. With 2 bases clipped from V and 2 bases from J, the junction kept 13 bases outside the gene matches. Germline CDR1 is MDHEN and CDR2 is SYDVKM. DNA of the CDR3: TGTGCCAGCAGTTTAGCGGGAGGACTCGGCGGGGTACAAGAGACCCAGTACTTC. It codes for CASSLAGGLGGVQETQYF.

The chain uses TRBV25-1 and TRBJ2-7, with D uncertain. This CDR3 has 13 amino acids. Trimming stripped 6 bases from V and 0 bases from J, with 9 bases between. Germline V gene data show CDR1 as MGHDK and CDR2 as SYGVNS. In DNA form, the CDR3 reads TGTGCCAGCAGACCTCCGAGCTCCTACGAGCAGTACTTC. Its protein product is CASRPPSSYEQYF.

The rearrangement links TRBV2 to TRBJ2-5; 7 bases agree with TRBD1. J lost 4 bases, V lost 7 bases, and 9 bases had no gene match. The CDR3 sequence is 14 residues long. The germline gives CDR1 SNHLY, CDR2 FYNNEI. CDR3 sequence reads: CASTYTGDRETQYF. The CDR3 DNA reads as TGTGCCAGCACATATACAGGGGACCGAGAGACCCAGTACTTC.

V usage is TRBV5-1 and J usage is TRBJ2-1; D assignment may be TRBD1 or TRBD2 (7 bases each). From germline, CDR1 is SGHRS and CDR2 YFSETQ. V was pared by 4 bases and J by 5 bases, with 16 bases between. This CDR3 has 15 amino acids. The CDR3 protein is CASSREGGQNNEQFF. In DNA form, the CDR3 reads TGCGCCAGCAGCAGGGAGGGGGGACAGAACAATGAGCAGTTCTTC.

This clone was seen a few times. The V and J genes are TRBV15 and TRBJ1-5, with D possibly TRBD1 on 5 matching bases. Germline CDR1 reads LNHNV; CDR2 reads YYDKDF (reference sequence). The CDR3 has 18 amino acids. V dropped 1 base and J dropped 0 bases, with 16 bases sitting between them. This chain's CDR3 is CATSRGGQLSFSNQPQHF. The DNA for the CDR3 is TGTGCCACCAGCAGAGGTGGACAACTCAGCTTTAGCAATCAGCCCCAGCATTTT. Looking up the rest from reference TRBV15 and TRBJ1-5 gives the full variable domain: DAMVIQNPRYQVTQFGKPVTLSCSQTLNHNVMYWYQQKSSQAPKLLFHYYDKDFNNEADTPDNFQSRRPNTSFCFLDIRSPGLGDTAMYLCATSRGGQLSFSNQPQHFGDGTRLSIL.

The chain couples TRBV6-5 to TRBJ2-1; D is unclear. Germline V CDR1 and CDR2: MNHEY, SVGAGI. The CDR3 sequence is 15 residues long. The V gene lost 2 bases and the J gene lost 4 bases, with 12 bases spanning the gap. The chain's CDR3 is CASSYTAGPYNEQFF. CDR3 sequence (DNA): TGTGCCAGCAGTTACACGGCAGGTCCTTACAATGAGCAGTTCTTC.

The J gene is TRBJ2-3, the V gene TRBV7-3, with D perhaps TRBD2 (6 bases). Trimming removed 2 bases from V and 7 bases from J, with 16 bases in between. The V gene's germline CDR1 is SGHTA and CDR2 FQGTGA. The CDR3 is made up of 15 amino acids. The CDR3 nucleotides are TGTGCCAGCAGCTTAGCGGGACGTGAAGTCAATACGCAGTATTTT. Its translation is CASSLAGREVNTQYF.

V is TRBV2 and J is TRBJ2-7; 7 bases agree with TRBD1. This CDR3 is built from 14 residues. Trimming at V came to 7 bases and at J to 1 base, leaving 7 bases not matched to a gene. CDR1 is SNHLY and CDR2 is FYNNEI in the germline V gene. CDR3 nucleotides: TGTGCCAGCAAGGTGGACAGGACGTCCTACGAGCAGTACTTC. Translated: CASKVDRTSYEQYF.

CDR3 sequence: CASSKQQQGGRYEPPTDTQYF. The CDR3 DNA reads TGTGCCAGTAGTAAGCAACAACAGGGAGGCCGATATGAACCACCCACAGATACGCAGTATTTT. The gene calls are TRBV19 and TRBJ2-3; D tentatively reads TRBD1 or TRBD2 (6 bases each). Germline V lookup: CDR1 LNHDA, CDR2 SQIVND (reference sequence). V lost 4 bases to trimming and J lost 2 bases, with 31 bases between them. The length of the CDR3 is 21 residues.

The genes are TRBV19 and TRBJ2-3; D remains ambiguous. The germline gives CDR1 LNHDA, CDR2 SQIVND (reference sequence). The V end lost 3 bases, the J end lost 2 bases, and 9 bases lay between the germline ends. The CDR3 is 14 amino acids. The CDR3 coding sequence is TGTGCCAGTAGTATGACCGGGTACACAGATACGCAGTATTTT. Protein: CASSMTGYTDTQYF. Supplemented by reference TRBV19 and TRBJ2-3, the full variable domain reads DGGITQSPKYLFRKEGQNVTLSCEQNLNHDAMYWYRQDPGQGLRLIYYSQIVNDFQKGDIAEGYSVSREKKESFPLTVTSAQKNPTAFYLCASSMTGYTDTQYFGPGTRLTVL.

The chain has TRBV27 and TRBJ2-7; no clear D gene. This CDR3 is 14 amino acids long. Germline CDR1 MNHEY, CDR2 SMNVEV (reference sequence). The ends were cut back, 3 bases at V and 5 bases at J, with 14 bases in the middle. CDR3 sequence reads: CASSFGTPPNEQYF. CDR3 coding DNA: TGTGCCAGCAGTTTTGGCACACCTCCGAACGAGCAGTACTTC.

This clone was detected once. The rearrangement uses TRBV7-2 and TRBJ2-5, with no clear D. The CDR3 has 11 residues. Trimming took 6 bases from V and 3 from J, leaving 5 bases between them. Germline assignment: CDR1 SGHTA and CDR2 FQGNSA. The CDR3 reads CASSMKETQYF. The CDR3 DNA is TGTGCCAGCAGTATGAAAGAGACCCAGTACTTC.

This chain uses TRBV21-1 with TRBJ2-4; the DNA was not used to check the table's D call, TRBD2. TRBV21-1 is termed a pseudogene. This CDR3 has 20 amino acids. The chain's CDR3 is CASSKDPTSGRCHNKNIQYF. The CDR3 DNA follows: TGTGCCAGCAGCAAAGATCCCACTAGCGGGAGGTGCCACAACAAAAACATTCAGTACTTC.

The chain uses TRBV15 and TRBJ2-7; 8 bases align to TRBD1. CDR1 is LNHNV, CDR2 YYDKDF, per germline (reference sequence). This CDR3 contains 17 residues. After removal of 0 bases from V and 2 bases from J, the junction contained 9 bases not matched to a gene. The DNA for the CDR3 is TGTGCCACCAGCAGAGATTTATTGGGACAGGAGGCCTACGAGCAGTACTTC. It yields the protein CATSRDLLGQEAYEQYF.

The genes are TRBV7-7 and TRBJ1-1; D remains unclear. This CDR3 comprises 13 residues. V was pared by 1 base and J by 1 base, with 4 bases between. The V gene's germline CDR1 is SSHAT and CDR2 FNYEAQ (reference sequence). CDR3 in DNA: TGTGCCAGCAGCTTAGTACCGAACACTGAAGCTTTCTTT. Translated, it gives CASSLVPNTEAFF.

Concerning this clone itself: Other nucleotide sequences in the sample specify the same CDR3. The chain joins TRBV4-2 to TRBJ1-1; 10 nucleotides align to TRBD1. V gave up 1 base and J gave up 4 bases; unmatched junction bases: 3. CDR1 LGHNA and CDR2 YNFKEQ come from the germline V gene. This CDR3 contains 15 residues. CDR3 sequence (DNA): TGTGCCAGCAGCCAAGCCCGGACAGGGGGCACTGAAGCTTTCTTT. Its translation: CASSQARTGGTEAFF.

The rearrangement links TRBV19 to TRBJ2-7; 10 bases match TRBD1. The ends lost 6 bases at V and 6 bases at J; junction bases unmatched: 8. CDR3 size: 14 residues. Germline-derived CDR1 and CDR2 are LNHDA and SQIVND (reference sequence). CDR3 amino acids: CASSGTGVISEQYF. DNA for the CDR3: TGTGCCAGTAGCGGGACAGGGGTTATATCCGAGCAGTACTTC.

The chain joins TRBV5-1 to TRBJ2-7, with D unresolved. With 4 bases removed from V and 2 bases from J, the gap between germline ends came to 10 bases. Germline loops: CDR1 SGHRS, CDR2 YFSETQ. The CDR3 is 13 amino acids. CDR3 residues: CASSLGRPYEQYF. CDR3 bases: TGCGCCAGCAGCCTAGGACGGCCCTACGAGCAGTACTTC. Together with reference TRBV5-1 and TRBJ2-7, the CDR3 gives the full variable domain: KAGVTQTPRYLIKTRGQQVTLSCSPISGHRSVSWYQQTPGQGLQFLFEYFSETQRNKGNFPGRFSGRQFSNSRSEMNVSTLELGDSALYLCASSLGRPYEQYFGPGTRLTVT.

This chain uses TRBV27 with TRBJ1-1; possible D gene TRBD1, 5 bases. Germline V gene lookup returns CDR1 MNHEY and CDR2 SMNVEV (reference sequence). V gave up 4 bases and J gave up 5 bases, with 11 bases separating them. This CDR3 is built from 13 residues. CDR3 sequence reads: CASSYGGGTEAFF. CDR3 nucleotide sequence: TGTGCCAGCAGTTACGGGGGTGGAACTGAAGCTTTCTTT.

The table lists this clone with a count of one. The rearrangement links TRBV5-1 to TRBJ2-1, with 15 bases identical to TRBD2. With 4 bases clipped from V and 4 bases from J, the junction kept 3 bases outside the gene matches. The germline V gene has CDR1 SGHRS and CDR2 YFSETQ. The CDR3 has 16 residues. The CDR3 region is CASSTGTSGGYNEQFF. The CDR3 bases are TGCGCCAGCAGCACGGGGACTAGCGGGGGGTACAATGAGCAGTTCTTC. Drawing the rest from reference TRBV5-1 and TRBJ2-1, the complete variable domain is KAGVTQTPRYLIKTRGQQVTLSCSPISGHRSVSWYQQTPGQGLQFLFEYFSETQRNKGNFPGRFSGRQFSNSRSEMNVSTLELGDSALYLCASSTGTSGGYNEQFFGPGTRLTVL.

The chain uses TRBV18 and TRBJ2-5, with TRBD1 identical over 8 bases. The J call may be faulty, since TRBJ2-7 better matches the DNA end. The CDR3 is made up of 16 amino acids. Germline values: CDR1 KGHSH, CDR2 LQKENI. In DNA, the CDR3 is TGTGCCAGCTCATTTCGGACAGGGCGTCTAACAAACGAGCAGTACTTC. Amino acids: CASSFRTGRLTNEQYF.

This clone qualifies as medium-sized. The chain joins TRBV27 to TRBJ2-7; no reliable D call. Germline V gene sequence: CDR1 MNHEY, CDR2 SMNVEV (reference sequence). The V end lost 5 bases, the J end lost 5 bases, and 13 bases lay between the germline ends. The CDR3 is made up of 13 amino acids. CDR3 protein: CASSQVRSDEQYF. The DNA for the CDR3 is TGTGCCAGCAGTCAAGTAAGATCGGACGAGCAGTACTTC.

Remarks on this clone: Mismatch with germline at one junction end may stem from a read error. V usage is TRBV5-3 and J usage is TRBJ1-6; unclear D gene. TRBV5-3 is an ORF, and what it does is uncertain. This CDR3 has 13 amino acids. As DNA, the CDR3 is TGTGCCAGCAGCTTGAACAGTAATTCACCCCTCCACTTT. This codes for CASSLNSNSPLHF.

This sequence joins TRBV28 and TRBJ1-5; D is possibly TRBD1 (5 bases). V was clipped by 5 bases and J by 0 bases, with 23 bases between them. The germline V gene has CDR1 MDHEN and CDR2 SYDVKM. CDR3 length equals 19 residues. CDR3 coding DNA: TGTGCCAGCAGTACCCCCGGGACTTCCGCGCAGGGTAGCAATCAGCCCCAGCATTTT. Translating it yields CASSTPGTSAQGSNQPQHF.

V gene TRBV5-1 combines with J gene TRBJ1-6; TRBD1 is a possible D gene (5 bases). Germline V gene sequence: CDR1 SGHRS, CDR2 YFSETQ. V dropped 0 bases and J dropped 4 bases, with 17 bases sitting between them. The CDR3 runs to 18 residues. The CDR3: CASSLETGGPAYNSPLHF. CDR3 nucleotide sequence: TGCGCCAGCAGCTTGGAGACGGGGGGTCCCGCTTATAATTCACCCCTCCACTTT.

The CDR3 is CASSLSKGPGPDTQYF. As DNA, the CDR3 is TGTGCCAGCAGTTTATCGAAGGGACCAGGGCCAGATACGCAGTATTTT. The chain recombines TRBV27 with TRBJ2-3; tentatively, D is TRBD1 or TRBD2 (5 bases each). V was cut by 0 bases and J by 4 bases, with 14 bases left in between. Germline V lookup: CDR1 MNHEY, CDR2 SMNVEV (reference sequence). CDR3 length equals 16 residues.